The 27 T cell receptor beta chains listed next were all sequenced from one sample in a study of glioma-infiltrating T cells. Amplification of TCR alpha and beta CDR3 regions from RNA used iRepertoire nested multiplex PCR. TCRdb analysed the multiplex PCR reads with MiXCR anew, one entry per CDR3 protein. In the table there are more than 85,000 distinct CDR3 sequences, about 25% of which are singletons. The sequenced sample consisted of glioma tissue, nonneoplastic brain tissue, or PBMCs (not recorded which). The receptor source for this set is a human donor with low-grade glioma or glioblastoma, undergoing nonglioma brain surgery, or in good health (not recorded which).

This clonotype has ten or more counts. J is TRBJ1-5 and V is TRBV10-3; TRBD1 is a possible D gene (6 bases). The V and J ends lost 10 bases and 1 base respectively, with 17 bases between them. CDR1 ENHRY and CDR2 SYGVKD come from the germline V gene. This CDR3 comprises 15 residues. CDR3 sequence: CATLDATGSNQPQHF. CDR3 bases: TGTGCCACCTTGGACGCGACAGGAAGCAATCAGCCCCAGCATTTT.

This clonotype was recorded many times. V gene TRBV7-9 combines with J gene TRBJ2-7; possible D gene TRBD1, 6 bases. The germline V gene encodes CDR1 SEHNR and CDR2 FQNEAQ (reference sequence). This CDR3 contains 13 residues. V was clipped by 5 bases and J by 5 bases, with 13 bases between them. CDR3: CASSAQGRNEQYF. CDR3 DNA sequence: TGTGCCAGCAGCGCACAGGGTAGGAACGAGCAGTACTTC.

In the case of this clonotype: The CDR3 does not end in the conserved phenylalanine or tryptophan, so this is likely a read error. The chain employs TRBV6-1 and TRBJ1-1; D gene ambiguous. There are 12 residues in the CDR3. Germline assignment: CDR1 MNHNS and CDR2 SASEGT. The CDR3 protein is CATSLGYTEAFL. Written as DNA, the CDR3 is TGTGCCACCTCCCTGGGGTACACTGAGGCTTTCCTT.

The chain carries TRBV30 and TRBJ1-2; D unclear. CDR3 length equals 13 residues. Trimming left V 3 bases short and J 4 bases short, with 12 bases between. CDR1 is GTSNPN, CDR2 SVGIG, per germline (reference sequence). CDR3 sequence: CAWRHTGLYGYTF. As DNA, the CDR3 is TGTGCCTGGAGACATACTGGACTCTATGGCTACACCTTC. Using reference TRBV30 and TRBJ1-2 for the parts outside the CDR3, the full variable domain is SQTIHQWPATLVQPVGSPLSLECTVEGTSNPNLYWYRQAAGRGLQLLFYSVGIGQISSEVPQNLSASRPQDRQFILSSKKLLLSDSGFYLCAWRHTGLYGYTFGSGTRLTVV.

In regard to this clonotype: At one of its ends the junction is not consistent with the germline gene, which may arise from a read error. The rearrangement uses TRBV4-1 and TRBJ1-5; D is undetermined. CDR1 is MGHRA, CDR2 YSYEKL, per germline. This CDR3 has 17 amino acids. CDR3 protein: CASSQEVGRSSNQPHHF. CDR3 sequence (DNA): TGCGCCAGCAGCCAAGAGGTAGGCAGGAGTAGCAATCAGCCCCATCATTTT.

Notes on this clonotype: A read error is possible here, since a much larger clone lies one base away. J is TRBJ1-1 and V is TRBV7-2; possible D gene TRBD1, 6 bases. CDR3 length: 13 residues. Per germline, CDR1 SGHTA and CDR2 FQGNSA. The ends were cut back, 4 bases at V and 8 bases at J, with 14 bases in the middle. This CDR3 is CASSSDRRTEAFF. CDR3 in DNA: TGTGCCAGCAGCTCCGACAGGCGGACCGAAGCTTTCTTT. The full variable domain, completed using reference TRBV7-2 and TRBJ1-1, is GAGVSQSPSNKVTEKGKDVELRCDPISGHTALYWYRQSLGQGLEFLIYFQGNSAPDKSGLPSDRFSAERTGGSVSTLTIQRTQQEDSAVYLCASSSDRRTEAFFGQGTRLTVV.

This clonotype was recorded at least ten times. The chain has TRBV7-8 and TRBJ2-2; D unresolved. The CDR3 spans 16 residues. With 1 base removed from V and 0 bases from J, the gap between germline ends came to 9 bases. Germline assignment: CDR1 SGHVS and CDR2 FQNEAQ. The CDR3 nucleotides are TGTGCCAGCAGCTTAGGTGTGGCGTCGAACACCGGGGAGCTGTTTTTT. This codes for CASSLGVASNTGELFF.

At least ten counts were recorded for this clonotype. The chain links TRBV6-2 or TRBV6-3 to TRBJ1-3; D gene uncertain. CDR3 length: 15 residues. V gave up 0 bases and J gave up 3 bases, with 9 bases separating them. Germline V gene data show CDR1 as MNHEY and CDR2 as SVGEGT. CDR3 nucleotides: TGTGCCAGCAGTTACTCAGACATCGGTGGAAACACCATATATTTT. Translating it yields CASSYSDIGGNTIYF.

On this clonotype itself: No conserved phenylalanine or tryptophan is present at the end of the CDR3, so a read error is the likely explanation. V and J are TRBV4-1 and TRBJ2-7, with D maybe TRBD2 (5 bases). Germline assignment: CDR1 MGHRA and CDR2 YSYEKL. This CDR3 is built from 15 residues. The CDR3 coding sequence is TGCGCCAGCAGCCCCTCCGGGATTCCTCCTTACGTGCAGTACTCC. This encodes CASSPSGIPPYVQYS.

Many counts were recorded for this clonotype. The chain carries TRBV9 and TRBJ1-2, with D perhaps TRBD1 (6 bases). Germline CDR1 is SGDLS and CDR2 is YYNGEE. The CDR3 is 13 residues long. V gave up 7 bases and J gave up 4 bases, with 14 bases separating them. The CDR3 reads CASGYQGSYGYTF. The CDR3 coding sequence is TGTGCCAGCGGCTACCAGGGGAGCTATGGCTACACCTTC.

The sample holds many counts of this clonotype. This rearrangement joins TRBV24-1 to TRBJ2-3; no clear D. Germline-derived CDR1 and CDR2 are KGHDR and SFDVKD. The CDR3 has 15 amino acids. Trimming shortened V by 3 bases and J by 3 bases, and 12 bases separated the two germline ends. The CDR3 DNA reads TGTGCCACCAGTGATCCCCCACCGGGTACAGATACGCAGTATTTT. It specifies CATSDPPPGTDTQYF.

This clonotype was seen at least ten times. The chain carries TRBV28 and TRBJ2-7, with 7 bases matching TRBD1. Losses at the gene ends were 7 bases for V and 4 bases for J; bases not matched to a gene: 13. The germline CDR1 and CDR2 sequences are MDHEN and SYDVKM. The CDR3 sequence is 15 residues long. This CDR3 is CASTILGTDGYEQYF. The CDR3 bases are TGTGCCAGCACCATTTTGGGGACAGACGGGTACGAGCAGTACTTC.

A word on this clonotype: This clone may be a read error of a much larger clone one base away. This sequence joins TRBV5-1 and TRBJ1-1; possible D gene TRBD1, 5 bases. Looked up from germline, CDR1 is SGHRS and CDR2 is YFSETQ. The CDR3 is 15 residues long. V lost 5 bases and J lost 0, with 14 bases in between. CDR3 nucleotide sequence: TGCGCCAGCAGATTGAATGCGGGGGTGAACACTGAAGCTTTCTTT. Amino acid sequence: CASRLNAGVNTEAFF.

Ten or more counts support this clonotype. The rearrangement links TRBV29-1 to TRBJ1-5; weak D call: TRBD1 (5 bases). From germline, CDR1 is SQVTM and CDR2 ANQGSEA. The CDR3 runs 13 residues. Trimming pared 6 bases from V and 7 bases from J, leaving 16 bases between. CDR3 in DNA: TGCAGCGTCCAGGGAGTCCCTTACCAGCCCCAGCATTTT. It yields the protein CSVQGVPYQPQHF.

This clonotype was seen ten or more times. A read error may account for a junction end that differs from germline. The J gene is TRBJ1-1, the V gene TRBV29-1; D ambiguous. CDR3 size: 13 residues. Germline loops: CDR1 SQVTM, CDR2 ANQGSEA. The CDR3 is CSVEQTRNAEAFF. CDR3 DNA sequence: TGCAGCGTTGAACAAACCCGGAACGCTGAAGCTTTCTTT.

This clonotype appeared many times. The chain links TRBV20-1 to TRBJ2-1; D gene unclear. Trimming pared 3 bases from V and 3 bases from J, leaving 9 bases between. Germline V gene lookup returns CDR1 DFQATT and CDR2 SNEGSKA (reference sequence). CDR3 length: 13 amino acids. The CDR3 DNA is TGCAGTGCTAGCGCGACAAACTACAATGAGCAGTTCTTC. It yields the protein CSASATNYNEQFF.

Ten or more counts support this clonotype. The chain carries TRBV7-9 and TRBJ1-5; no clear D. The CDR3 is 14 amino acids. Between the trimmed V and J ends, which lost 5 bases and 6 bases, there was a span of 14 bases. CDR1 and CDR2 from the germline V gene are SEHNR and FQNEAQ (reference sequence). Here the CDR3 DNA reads TGTGCCAGCAGCCCGACGGCCCTCGGTCAGCCCCAGCATTTT. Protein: CASSPTALGQPQHF.

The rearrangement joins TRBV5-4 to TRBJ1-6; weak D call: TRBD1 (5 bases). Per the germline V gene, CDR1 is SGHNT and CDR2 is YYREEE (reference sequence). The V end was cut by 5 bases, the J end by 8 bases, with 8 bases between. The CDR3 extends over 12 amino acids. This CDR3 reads CASSLGDSPLHF. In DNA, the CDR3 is TGTGCCAGCAGTTTAGGGGATTCACCCCTCCACTTT.

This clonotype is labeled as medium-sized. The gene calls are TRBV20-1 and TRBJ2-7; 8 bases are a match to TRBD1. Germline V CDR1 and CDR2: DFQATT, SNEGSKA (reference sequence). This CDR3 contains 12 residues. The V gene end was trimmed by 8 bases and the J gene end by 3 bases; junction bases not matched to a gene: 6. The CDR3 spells CSPDRGGYEQYF. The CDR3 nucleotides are TGCAGTCCCGACAGGGGTGGCTACGAGCAGTACTTC.

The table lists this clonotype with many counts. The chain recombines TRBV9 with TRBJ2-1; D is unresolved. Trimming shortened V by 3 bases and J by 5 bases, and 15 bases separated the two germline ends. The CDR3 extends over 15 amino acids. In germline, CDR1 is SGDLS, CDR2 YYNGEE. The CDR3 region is CASSALRPSNNEQFF. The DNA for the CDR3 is TGTGCCAGCAGCGCCCTCCGTCCCTCTAACAATGAGCAGTTCTTC.

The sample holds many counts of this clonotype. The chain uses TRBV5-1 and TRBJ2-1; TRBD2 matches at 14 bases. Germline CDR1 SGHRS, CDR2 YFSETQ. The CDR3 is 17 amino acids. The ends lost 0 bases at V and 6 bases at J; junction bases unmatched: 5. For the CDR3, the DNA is TGCGCCAGCAGCTTGGAAGGACTAGCGGGAGGAAGCAATGAGCAGTTCTTC. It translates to CASSLEGLAGGSNEQFF.

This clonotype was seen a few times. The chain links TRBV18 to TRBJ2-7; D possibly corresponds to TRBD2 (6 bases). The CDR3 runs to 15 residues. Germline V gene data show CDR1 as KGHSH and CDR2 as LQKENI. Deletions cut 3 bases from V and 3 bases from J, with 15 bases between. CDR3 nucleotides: TGTGCCAGCTCACCCCCCAGCGGAGGGAACTACGAGCAGTACTTC. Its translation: CASSPPSGGNYEQYF.

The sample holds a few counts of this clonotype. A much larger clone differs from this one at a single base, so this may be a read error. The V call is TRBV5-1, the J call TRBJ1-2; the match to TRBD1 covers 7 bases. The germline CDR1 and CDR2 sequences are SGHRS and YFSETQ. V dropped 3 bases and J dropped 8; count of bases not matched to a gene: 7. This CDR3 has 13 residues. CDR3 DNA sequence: TGCGCCAGCAGCTCCTTGACAGGGAGGGGCTACACCTTC. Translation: CASSSLTGRGYTF.

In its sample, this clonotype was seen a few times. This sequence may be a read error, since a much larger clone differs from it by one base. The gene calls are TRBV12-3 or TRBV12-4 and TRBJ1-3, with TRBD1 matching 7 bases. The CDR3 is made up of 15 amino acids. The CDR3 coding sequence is TGTGCCAGCAGTACAGGGGACACTTCTGGAAACACCATGTATTTT. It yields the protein CASSTGDTSGNTMYF.

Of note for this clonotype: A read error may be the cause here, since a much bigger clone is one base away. CDR3 loop: CAGSLGTGDSSQPQHF. The CDR3, as DNA: TGTGCCGGCAGCTTAGGAACAGGGGATTCCAGTCAGCCCCAGCATTTT. The chain recombines TRBV7-9 with TRBJ1-5, with 7 bases matching TRBD1. CDR1 and CDR2 (germline): SEHNR, FQNEAQ (reference sequence). CDR3 length: 16 residues.

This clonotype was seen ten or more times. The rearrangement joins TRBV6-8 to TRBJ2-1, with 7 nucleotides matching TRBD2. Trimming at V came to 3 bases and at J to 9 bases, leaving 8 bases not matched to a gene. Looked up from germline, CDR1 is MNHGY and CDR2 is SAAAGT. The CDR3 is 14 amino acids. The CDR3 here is CASSYGGRAIEQFF. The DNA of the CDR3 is TGTGCCAGCAGTTATGGAGGGAGGGCCATTGAGCAGTTCTTC.

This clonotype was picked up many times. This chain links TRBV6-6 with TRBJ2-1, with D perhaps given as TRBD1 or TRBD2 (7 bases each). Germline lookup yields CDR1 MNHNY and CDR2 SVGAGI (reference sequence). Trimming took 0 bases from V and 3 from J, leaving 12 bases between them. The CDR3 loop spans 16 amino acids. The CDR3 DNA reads TGTGCCAGCAGTTACTCGTCAGGGGGGGGCTACAATGAGCAGTTCTTC. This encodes CASSYSSGGGYNEQFF.